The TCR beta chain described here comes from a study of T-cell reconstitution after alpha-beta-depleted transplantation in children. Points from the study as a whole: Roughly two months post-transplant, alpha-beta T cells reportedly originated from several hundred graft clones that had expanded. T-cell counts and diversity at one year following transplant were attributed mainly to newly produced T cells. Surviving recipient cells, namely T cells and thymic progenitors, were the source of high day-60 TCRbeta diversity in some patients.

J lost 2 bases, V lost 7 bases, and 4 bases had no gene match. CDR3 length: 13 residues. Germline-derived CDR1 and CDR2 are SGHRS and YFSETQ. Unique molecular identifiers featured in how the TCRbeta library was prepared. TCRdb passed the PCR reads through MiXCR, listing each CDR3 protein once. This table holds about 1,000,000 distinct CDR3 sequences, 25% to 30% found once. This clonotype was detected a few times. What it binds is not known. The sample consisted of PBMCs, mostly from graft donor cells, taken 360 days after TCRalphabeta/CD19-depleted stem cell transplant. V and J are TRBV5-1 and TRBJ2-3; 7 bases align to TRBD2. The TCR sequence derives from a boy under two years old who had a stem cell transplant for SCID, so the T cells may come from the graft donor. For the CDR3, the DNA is TGCGCCAGCGGGAGCGGGGTCACAGATACGCAGTATTTT. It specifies CASGSGVTDTQYF.